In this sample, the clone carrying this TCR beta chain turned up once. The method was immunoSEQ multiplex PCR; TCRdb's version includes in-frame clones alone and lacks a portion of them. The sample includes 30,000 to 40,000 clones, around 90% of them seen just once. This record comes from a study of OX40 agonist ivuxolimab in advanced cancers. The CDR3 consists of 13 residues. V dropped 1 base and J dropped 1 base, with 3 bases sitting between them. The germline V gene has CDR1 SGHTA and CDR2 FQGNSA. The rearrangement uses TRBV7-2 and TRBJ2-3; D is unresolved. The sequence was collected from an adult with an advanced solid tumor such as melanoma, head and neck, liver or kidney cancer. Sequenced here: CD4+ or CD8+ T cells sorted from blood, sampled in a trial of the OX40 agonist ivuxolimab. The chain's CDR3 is CASSLVGTDTQYF. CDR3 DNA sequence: TGTGCCAGCAGCTTAGTGGGCACAGATACGCAGTATTTT.